Listed below are T cell receptor beta chains from one sample, sequenced in a study of glioma-infiltrating T cells. TCRdb re-called the multiplex PCR reads with MiXCR, one entry per CDR3 protein. Of 90,000 to 110,000 distinct CDR3 sequences in the sample, less than 30% are singletons; the top ten hold approximately 35%. Input material: glioma tissue, nonneoplastic brain tissue, or PBMCs (not recorded which). The source of these receptors is a human donor with low-grade glioma or glioblastoma, undergoing nonglioma brain surgery, or in good health (not recorded which). The CDR3 runs from the conserved cysteine through the conserved F or W. A D gene is named only where the DNA matches it firmly. Clone size is not always given. Where it is, it says once, few, many or a class for expanded clones.

V	D	J	size	DNA	CDR3
TRBV27	TRBD2	TRBJ2-7	many	TGTGCCAGCAGTTTCTCGGAGGGACTACACGAGCAGTACTTC	CASSFSEGLHEQYF
TRBV27	NA	TRBJ1-1	NA	TGTGCCAGCCGGAGGAGGTTTAACTTCATGAACACTGATGCATTCTTT	CASRRRFNFMNTDAFF
TRBV20-1	NA	TRBJ1-1	many	TGCAGTGCGCCTACGATCAGTGAAGCTTTCTTT	CSAPTISEAFF
TRBV7-9	NA	TRBJ1-5	many	TGTGCCAGCAGCGAGGACATTGATCAGCCCCAGCATTTT	CASSEDIDQPQHF
TRBV19	NA	TRBJ2-1	NA	TGTGCCAGTACCCCCAAGGGTATGATCTACAATGAGCAGTTCTTC	CASTPKGMIYNEQFF
TRBV18	TRBD1	TRBJ1-5	many	TGTGCCAGCTCACCACTGGGGACAGGGCAAGCGGCCCAGCATTTT	CASSPLGTGQAAQHF
TRBV7-9	NA	TRBJ2-3	many	TGTGCCAGCAGCCCCCGACGGGGTTCTAGCACAGATACGCAGTATTTT	CASSPRRGSSTDTQYF
TRBV4-3	TRBD2	TRBJ2-7	NA	TGCGCCAGCAGCCAAGTTACAGCGGGGGATATCTACGAGCAGTACTTC	CASSQVTAGDIYEQYF
TRBV11-3	TRBD1	TRBJ2-7	many	TGTGCCAGCAGCCTGAGGACAGGGCGGACCTACGAGCAGTACTTC	CASSLRTGRTYEQYF
TRBV28	NA	TRBJ1-1	many	TGTGCCAGCAGTCGCTGGACGGGGCAAACTGAAGCTTTCTTT	CASSRWTGQTEAFF
TRBV3-1	NA	TRBJ1-4	many	TGTGCCAGCAGCCAGAGCGCAACTAATGAAAAACTGTTTTTT	CASSQSATNEKLFF